This T cell receptor (beta chain) was recorded in a study of blood T cell repertoires in COVID-19. Background on the study: The United States, Italy and Spain were the sources of the acute and convalescent COVID-19 samples.

Libraries were prepared by immunoSEQ multiplex PCR; TCRdb keeps only in-frame clonotypes and omits some of them. Here the sample spans tens of thousands of clones, around nine tenths being singletons. Seattle cases were enrolled at active infection and followed longitudinally. The sample was peripheral blood. This sequence was found in a woman aged 60 to 75 with COVID-19, enrolled during active disease.

DNA for the CDR3: TGTGCCAGCAGCTATACAGGGTACTCTGCTGGGGCCAACGTCCTGACTTTC. It translates to CASSYTGYSAGANVLTF. This rearrangement joins TRBV7-3 to TRBJ2-6; TRBD1 might be the D (6 bases). V shed 4 bases and J shed 2 bases, with 15 bases lying between them. This CDR3 has 17 residues. The V gene's germline CDR1 is SGHTA and CDR2 FQGTGA.